This TCR beta chain appears in the sequencing data of a study of blood T cell repertoires in COVID-19. Study-wide background: COVID-19 samples, acute and convalescent, were from the United States, Italy and Spain. Sample material is recorded as cDNA or gDNA derived from T cells, B-cell-depleted T cells, or PBMCs.

The table lists this clone with a few counts. Under the authors' procedure: Estimates of nucleated cell counts were drawn from the amplification of reference gene primers. Generated by immunoSEQ multiplex PCR, the TCRdb table keeps only in-frame clones and is missing some. That table gives V, J and clone size, and the DNA gave D and trimming. The top ten hold over 12% of the sample, which has around 50,000 clones, roughly 82% seen once. Trimming removed 5 bases from V and 4 bases from J; junction bases left unmatched: 8. The germline gives CDR1 SNHLY, CDR2 FYNNEI. The CDR3 covers 16 residues. Sample: peripheral blood. This sequence was found in a human donor in a cohort sampled during active COVID-19. The chain is built from TRBV2 and TRBJ1-6; 7 nucleotides line up with TRBD1. CDR3: CASSTISGGYNSPLHF. The CDR3 DNA is TGTGCCAGCAGTACCATCTCAGGGGGATATAATTCACCCCTCCACTTT.